The 13 T cell receptor beta chains given below trace back to one sample, sequenced in a study of blood T cell repertoires in COVID-19. Sequenced by immunoSEQ multiplex PCR; TCRdb stores in-frame clones only, minus some. The table has around 190,000 clones, about 86% seen once. The sequenced material came from peripheral blood. The source is a middle-aged man with active or convalescent COVID-19.

The chain employs TRBV11-3 and TRBJ1-5; D not resolved. The CDR3 contains 20 residues. Deletions cut 0 bases from V and 3 bases from J, with 24 bases between. The germline gives CDR1 SGHNT, CDR2 YENEEA. CDR3 residues: CASSLDWPAIGGGNNQPQHF. The CDR3 nucleotides are TGTGCCAGCAGCTTAGATTGGCCCGCAATCGGAGGAGGAAACAATCAGCCCCAGCATTTT.

V is TRBV3-1 (or the pseudogene TRBV3-2) and J is TRBJ2-1; D perhaps matches TRBD2 (6 bases). CDR3 length: 17 residues. V lost 0 bases and J 0 bases, leaving 12 bases between the germline ends. In germline, CDR1 is LGHDT, CDR2 YNNKEL (reference sequence). CDR3 nucleotides: TGTGCCAGCAGCCAAGATCAACCGGGGGTCTCCTACAATGAGCAGTTCTTC. This translates into CASSQDQPGVSYNEQFF.

V and J are TRBV5-1 and TRBJ2-2; TRBD1 aligns across 9 bases. CDR1 is SGHRS, CDR2 YFSETQ, per germline. The CDR3 is made up of 19 amino acids. V was clipped by 4 bases and J by 7 bases; unmatched bases: 20. The CDR3 DNA reads TGCGCCAGCAGCCCACAGCTGGGGGGCACAGGGGGCTTTGGCGGGGAGCTGTTTTTT. It codes for CASSPQLGGTGGFGGELFF.

The rearrangement links TRBV7-7 to TRBJ2-6; a possible D gene is TRBD1 (5 bases). The CDR3 contains 15 residues. The V and J ends lost 6 bases and 4 bases respectively, with 13 bases between them. Germline V gene sequence: CDR1 SSHAT, CDR2 FNYEAQ (reference sequence). CDR3 loop: CASSPDRSGANVLTF. The CDR3 nucleotides read TGTGCCAGCAGTCCAGACAGATCCGGGGCCAACGTCCTGACTTTC.

The chain links TRBV28 to TRBJ2-7; TRBD2 might be the D (6 bases). CDR1 and CDR2 (germline): MDHEN, SYDVKM. CDR3 length: 14 amino acids. Trimming removed 4 bases from V and 4 bases from J, with 14 bases in between. This chain's CDR3 is CASSSGTALYEQYF. Written as DNA, the CDR3 is TGTGCCAGCAGTTCCGGGACTGCCCTGTACGAGCAGTACTTC.

This clone was found once. The rearrangement uses TRBV5-1 and TRBJ1-2, with TRBD1 identical over 10 bases. CDR3 length: 15 residues. Germline CDR1 is SGHRS and CDR2 is YFSETQ. V lost 4 bases to trimming and J lost 7 bases; unmatched junction nucleotides: 10. The CDR3 here is CASSVRDRGYGGYTF. CDR3 nucleotides: TGCGCCAGCAGCGTCCGGGACAGGGGATATGGTGGCTACACCTTC.

The V gene is TRBV30, the J gene TRBJ1-2; weak D call: TRBD1 (6 bases). The V gene's germline CDR1 is GTSNPN and CDR2 SVGIG (reference sequence). The CDR3 extends over 12 amino acids. V was clipped by 2 bases and J by 5 bases, with 9 bases between them. CDR3 sequence: CAWSLGQYGYTF. CDR3 sequence (DNA): TGTGCCTGGAGTCTCGGACAGTATGGCTACACCTTC.

The rearrangement uses TRBV5-1 and TRBJ2-3; D not resolved. The V and J ends lost 1 base and 3 bases respectively, with 9 bases between them. Germline-derived CDR1 and CDR2 are SGHRS and YFSETQ. The CDR3 is 14 residues long. This chain's CDR3 is CASSLRRTTDTQYF. DNA for the CDR3: TGCGCCAGCAGCTTGCGTAGAACGACAGATACGCAGTATTTT.

The sample holds a few counts of this clone. The chain is built from TRBV7-2 and TRBJ1-2; 7 positions match TRBD1. CDR3 length: 15 residues. V lost 5 bases and J lost 4; bases outside the gene matches: 10. From germline, CDR1 is SGHTA and CDR2 FQGNSA. The CDR3 region has the DNA TGTGCCAGCAGCAGACAGGGTCAAGAGGTCTATGGCTACACCTTC. This gives the protein CASSRQGQEVYGYTF.

The rearrangement uses TRBV27 and TRBJ1-1; 7 nucleotides match TRBD1. J lost 5 bases, V lost 7 bases, and 1 base had no gene match. This CDR3 spans 11 amino acids. Germline V gene data show CDR1 as MNHEY and CDR2 as SMNVEV (reference sequence). The DNA of the CDR3 is TGTGCCAGCATACAGGGGACTGAAGCTTTCTTT. This codes for CASIQGTEAFF.

The rearrangement joins TRBV18 to TRBJ2-7; D not certain. Trimming left V 3 bases short and J 3 bases short, with 9 bases between. This CDR3 region has 13 residues. Germline V gene sequence: CDR1 KGHSH, CDR2 LQKENI. In nucleotides, the CDR3 is TGTGCCAGCTCACCTACTGACAACTACGAGCAGTACTTC. Translating it yields CASSPTDNYEQYF.

The rearrangement joins TRBV9 to TRBJ2-7; the D gene is possibly TRBD2 (7 bases). The CDR3 extends over 15 amino acids. V dropped 4 bases and J dropped 2 bases, with 16 bases sitting between them. CDR1 and CDR2 from the germline V gene are SGDLS and YYNGEE. The CDR3 DNA reads TGTGCCAGCAGCATACAGGGAGGGAAAGCCTACGAGCAGTACTTC. Translated, it gives CASSIQGGKAYEQYF.

This clone occurred a few times. The rearrangement joins TRBV7-2 to TRBJ2-1; TRBD1 might be the D (5 bases). Germline V gene data show CDR1 as SGHTA and CDR2 as FQGNSA. Trimming cost V 0 bases and J 10 bases, with 10 bases left between them. The CDR3 is 13 residues long. The CDR3 DNA follows: TGTGCCAGCAGCTTAGCGAAGGCAGGGGAGCAGTTCTTC. The encoded protein is CASSLAKAGEQFF.